Below, 27 T cell receptor beta chains from the same sample are listed, as sequenced in a study of blood T cell repertoires in COVID-19. The method was immunoSEQ multiplex PCR; TCRdb's version includes in-frame clones alone and lacks a portion of them. The sample contains approximately 74,000 clones, nearly 90% of which appear only once. Sequencing was done on a sample of peripheral blood. The receptors stem from a man between 65 and 80 years old with acute or convalescent COVID-19.

A remark on this clone: At one boundary the junction diverges from the germline segment, which might be a read error. This chain uses TRBV27 with TRBJ2-1; 11 bases align to TRBD2. Per the germline V gene, CDR1 is MNHEY and CDR2 is SMNVEV (reference sequence). The CDR3 extends over 18 amino acids. CDR3 in amino acids: CASGFLTSGNLGAPEQFF. In nucleotides, the CDR3 is TGTGCCAGCGGTTTTTTGACTAGCGGGAATCTCGGCGCTCCTGAGCAGTTCTTC.

This clone is a singleton in its sample. The gene calls are TRBV19 and TRBJ1-2; 8 bases map to TRBD1. The V gene's germline CDR1 is LNHDA and CDR2 SQIVND (reference sequence). The CDR3 spans 19 residues. Trimming cost V 1 base and J 2 bases; bases outside gene matches: 15. CDR3 amino acids: CASSIARDRKGNTNYGYTF. The CDR3 coding sequence is TGTGCCAGTAGTATAGCCCGGGACAGGAAGGGCAATACCAACTATGGCTACACCTTC.

This chain joins TRBV7-9 and TRBJ2-7; TRBD1 might be the D (6 bases). CDR1 and CDR2 from the germline V gene are SEHNR and FQNEAQ (reference sequence). The CDR3 loop spans 14 amino acids. Trimming left V 3 bases short and J 2 bases short, with 11 bases between. Written as DNA, the CDR3 is TGTGCCAGCAGCTTGGGGGCGGAAACCTACGAGCAGTACTTC. Translating gives CASSLGAETYEQYF.

The chain recombines TRBV28 with TRBJ2-7; 7 positions match TRBD2. Germline assignment: CDR1 MDHEN and CDR2 SYDVKM. After removal of 6 bases from V and 2 bases from J, the junction contained 10 bases not matched to a gene. CDR3 length: 15 residues. The CDR3 sequence is CASRRRPGGPYEQYF. In nucleotides, the CDR3 is TGTGCCAGCAGGCGACGCCCGGGGGGTCCCTACGAGCAGTACTTC. Looking up the rest from reference TRBV28 and TRBJ2-7 gives the full variable domain: DVKVTQSSRYLVKRTGEKVFLECVQDMDHENMFWYRQDPGLGLRLIYFSYDVKMKEKGDIPEGYSVSREKKERFSLILESASTNQTSMYLCASRRRPGGPYEQYFGPGTRLTVT.

V is TRBV3-1 (or the pseudogene TRBV3-2) and J is TRBJ2-5, with D unclear. This CDR3 is built from 11 residues. The V end lost 5 bases, the J end lost 4 bases, and 5 bases lay between the germline ends. The germline gives CDR1 LGHDT, CDR2 YNNKEL (reference sequence). The CDR3 sequence: CASSSRETQYF. DNA for the CDR3: TGTGCCAGCAGCTCCCGAGAGACCCAGTACTTC.

The chain recombines TRBV2 with TRBJ2-1, with 12 bases that match TRBD1. Trimming at V came to 8 bases and at J to 8 bases, leaving 10 bases not matched to a gene. This CDR3 region has 15 residues. Germline assignment: CDR1 SNHLY and CDR2 FYNNEI. Here the CDR3 DNA reads TGTGCCAGCGAAGAGGGACAGGGGGCGTTAGATGAGCAGTTCTTC. Its protein product is CASEEGQGALDEQFF.

This sequence joins TRBV11-2 and TRBJ1-1; perhaps TRBD1 as D (6 bases). V dropped 4 bases and J dropped 4 bases, with 13 bases sitting between them. The CDR3 has 14 residues. Germline V lookup: CDR1 SGHAT, CDR2 FQNNGV. DNA of the CDR3: TGTGCCAGCAGCTCGGTGGACAGACTCACTGAAGCTTTCTTT. Residues: CASSSVDRLTEAFF.

V gene TRBV5-4 combines with J gene TRBJ1-4, with 12 bases matching TRBD1. The germline CDR1 and CDR2 sequences are SGHNT and YYREEE (reference sequence). V was clipped by 0 bases and J by 5 bases; unmatched bases: 2. The CDR3 has 16 residues. The CDR3 bases are TGTGCCAGCAGCTTGGGGGGACAGGGGGCGAATGAAAAACTGTTTTTT. It translates to CASSLGGQGANEKLFF.

The chain links TRBV7-6 to TRBJ2-3; 11 bases map to TRBD2. Germline V CDR1 and CDR2: SGHVS, FNYEAQ. The ends lost 1 base at V and 7 bases at J; junction bases unmatched: 4. The length of the CDR3 is 15 residues. CDR3 bases: TGTGCCAGCAGCTTAGGACTAGCGGGGACCCATACGCAGTATTTT. Its protein product is CASSLGLAGTHTQYF.

Note on this clone: The same CDR3 also results from other DNA sequences found in this sample. The chain links TRBV5-1 to TRBJ1-4; 9 bases are shared with TRBD1. The CDR3 totals 14 residues. Looked up from germline, CDR1 is SGHRS and CDR2 is YFSETQ. With 4 bases clipped from V and 8 bases from J, the junction kept 6 bases outside the gene matches. The chain's CDR3 is CASSLGQGSEKLFF. DNA of the CDR3: TGCGCCAGCAGCCTGGGACAGGGTTCGGAAAAACTGTTTTTT.

This chain joins TRBV5-1 and TRBJ1-2, with 9 bases matching TRBD1. This CDR3 has 16 amino acids. Germline CDR1 and CDR2: SGHRS and YFSETQ. V was pared by 4 bases and J by 7 bases, with 14 bases of the junction left unmatched. Written as DNA, the CDR3 is TGCGCCAGCAGCCCATCTTTCGGGACAGGGTTTAGTGGCTACACCTTC. This translates into CASSPSFGTGFSGYTF. The entire variable domain, with the rest obtained from reference TRBV5-1 and TRBJ1-2, is as follows: KAGVTQTPRYLIKTRGQQVTLSCSPISGHRSVSWYQQTPGQGLQFLFEYFSETQRNKGNFPGRFSGRQFSNSRSEMNVSTLELGDSALYLCASSPSFGTGFSGYTFGSGTRLTVV.

This clone was counted only a few times. The chain has TRBV19 and TRBJ2-7; TRBD2 is a possible D gene (6 bases). V lost 4 bases to trimming and J lost 7 bases, with 17 bases between them. Germline CDR1 reads LNHDA; CDR2 reads SQIVND (reference sequence). The CDR3 contains 14 residues. CDR3 sequence reads: CASSTALTSSEQYF. The CDR3 bases are TGTGCCAGTAGTACGGCCCTGACTAGTAGTGAGCAGTACTTC.

About this clone: Different DNA sequences within this sample yield the same CDR3. The chain couples TRBV6-5 to TRBJ2-3; D gene unclear. V lost 2 bases, J lost 3 bases, and 6 bases lay in between. The germline CDR1 and CDR2 sequences are MNHEY and SVGAGI. This CDR3 has 13 residues. The CDR3 DNA follows: TGTGCCAGCAGTTACCCCGGTACAGATACGCAGTATTTT. This gives the protein CASSYPGTDTQYF.

The rearrangement links TRBV27 to TRBJ2-5; 9 positions match TRBD2. Per the germline V gene, CDR1 is MNHEY and CDR2 is SMNVEV (reference sequence). The CDR3 is made up of 16 amino acids. J gave up 0 bases and V 5 bases, and 7 bases lay outside the gene matches. This chain's CDR3 is CASSTRLAANQETQYF. DNA for the CDR3: TGTGCCAGCAGTACTCGACTAGCGGCAAACCAAGAGACCCAGTACTTC.

J is TRBJ2-1 and V is TRBV4-3, with a weak D call TRBD1 (6 bases). V was shortened by 3 bases and J by 1 base, with 13 bases between the two germline ends. This CDR3 spans 16 amino acids. Germline loops: CDR1 LGHNA, CDR2 YSLEER. CDR3 sequence reads: CASSQHTGISYNEQFF. The CDR3 DNA reads as TGCGCCAGCAGCCAGCATACAGGGATTTCCTACAATGAGCAGTTCTTC.

The chain has TRBV5-1 and TRBJ1-1, with a weak D call TRBD1 (6 bases). V lost 2 bases to trimming and J lost 5 bases, with 22 bases between them. The germline V gene encodes CDR1 SGHRS and CDR2 YFSETQ. The CDR3 totals 17 residues. CDR3 in amino acids: CASSLGAGAGVMTEAFF. The CDR3 DNA sequence: TGCGCCAGCAGCTTAGGTGCCGGGGCAGGGGTGATGACTGAAGCTTTCTTT.

The chain employs TRBV11-2 and TRBJ2-7; TRBD2 might be the D (6 bases). This CDR3 region has 13 residues. CDR1 is SGHAT and CDR2 is FQNNGV in the germline V gene. Trimming cost V 2 bases and J 7 bases, with 12 bases left between them. CDR3 in DNA: TGTGCCAGCAGCTTAAGCCTCGCGGGGGAGCAGTACTTC. Translating it yields CASSLSLAGEQYF. Full variable domain (remainder filled in from reference TRBV11-2 and TRBJ2-7): EAGVAQSPRYKIIEKRQSVAFWCNPISGHATLYWYQQILGQGPKLLIQFQNNGVVDDSQLPKDRFSAERLKGVDSTLKIQPAKLEDSAVYLCASSLSLAGEQYFGPGTRLTVT.

The rearrangement joins TRBV7-9 to TRBJ2-5; D is ambiguous. Germline-derived CDR1 and CDR2 are SEHNR and FQNEAQ (reference sequence). The CDR3 runs 13 residues. Trimming shortened V by 1 base and J by 11 bases, and 14 bases separated the two germline ends. Here the CDR3 reads CASSLGFSYMQYF. CDR3 nucleotides: TGTGCCAGCAGCTTAGGATTTAGTTATATGCAGTACTTC.

This clone appeared once. This sequence joins TRBV18 and TRBJ2-7, with D possibly matching TRBD1 (6 bases). V lost 2 bases and J lost 7, with 12 bases in between. The CDR3 has 13 amino acids. Germline CDR1 KGHSH, CDR2 LQKENI. The CDR3 sequence: CASSPGYQGEQYF. As DNA, the CDR3 is TGTGCCAGCTCACCAGGCTATCAGGGGGAGCAGTACTTC.

The chain recombines TRBV19 with TRBJ2-2; 11 bases fit TRBD2. V lost 6 bases to trimming and J lost 1 base; unmatched junction nucleotides: 10. The germline gives CDR1 LNHDA, CDR2 SQIVND (reference sequence). The CDR3 covers 18 residues. CDR3 protein: CASRGLAGRVGNTGELFF. The CDR3, as DNA: TGTGCCAGTAGAGGACTAGCGGGTCGGGTGGGGAACACCGGGGAGCTGTTTTTT.

The CDR3 here is CASSLGWTSGAYNEQFF. The CDR3 nucleotides are TGTGCCAGCAGCTTAGGATGGACTAGCGGGGCCTACAATGAGCAGTTCTTC. The chain carries TRBV7-9 and TRBJ2-1; the match to TRBD2 covers 12 bases. Germline V lookup: CDR1 SEHNR, CDR2 FQNEAQ (reference sequence). The V segment lost 1 base and the J segment 2 bases; nucleotides outside the gene matches: 3. The CDR3 runs to 17 residues.

V is TRBV2 and J is TRBJ2-7; TRBD1 matches at 10 bases. Trimming took 6 bases from V and 4 from J; bases not matched to a gene: 6. The CDR3 sequence is 14 residues long. Germline V gene lookup returns CDR1 SNHLY and CDR2 FYNNEI. DNA for the CDR3: TGTGCCAGCAGCGGACAGGGGGGTTTATACGAGCAGTACTTC. It is translated as CASSGQGGLYEQYF.

This sequence joins TRBV18 and TRBJ1-5; perhaps TRBD1 as D (6 bases). CDR1 KGHSH and CDR2 LQKENI come from the germline V gene. The CDR3 has 16 residues. The germline V and J ends were trimmed by 1 base and 6 bases, with 16 bases remaining between them. CDR3 sequence reads: CASSPRDIGGIQPQHF. For the CDR3, the DNA is TGTGCCAGCTCACCACGGGATATAGGGGGAATTCAGCCCCAGCATTTT.

This chain uses TRBV29-1 with TRBJ2-1; the match to TRBD2 covers 10 bases. This CDR3 contains 14 residues. In germline, CDR1 is SQVTM, CDR2 ANQGSEA. V lost 3 bases to trimming and J lost 8 bases; unmatched junction nucleotides: 7. This CDR3 is CSVDLLAGVHEQFF. CDR3 in DNA: TGCAGCGTTGATCTGCTAGCGGGAGTCCATGAGCAGTTCTTC.

The genes are TRBV19 and TRBJ1-5; weak D call: TRBD1 (6 bases). Germline CDR1 LNHDA, CDR2 SQIVND (reference sequence). With 2 bases removed from V and 4 bases from J, the gap between germline ends came to 12 bases. The CDR3 length is 15 residues. In DNA form, the CDR3 reads TGTGCCAGTAGTATATTAGGACAGCTAAATCAGCCCCAGCATTTT. Encoded protein: CASSILGQLNQPQHF.

The chain is built from TRBV5-1 and TRBJ2-3; weak D call: TRBD2 (6 bases). V was pared by 3 bases and J by 4 bases, with 9 bases between. The CDR3 length is 13 residues. CDR1 SGHRS and CDR2 YFSETQ come from the germline V gene. The CDR3 region is CASSWPGADTQYF. The CDR3 DNA is TGCGCCAGCAGCTGGCCGGGGGCAGATACGCAGTATTTT.

The J gene is TRBJ2-2, the V gene TRBV14; tentatively, D is TRBD2 (5 bases). The germline CDR1 and CDR2 sequences are SGHDN and FVKESK. Trimming cost V 0 bases and J 9 bases, with 11 bases left between them. The CDR3 is made up of 14 amino acids. In DNA form, the CDR3 reads TGTGCCAGCAGCCAAGATGTCGGGGTCAGGGAGCTGTTTTTT. This sequence encodes CASSQDVGVRELFF.